This T cell receptor beta chain comes out of a study of blood T cell repertoires in COVID-19. Turning to the study itself: PBMCs, B-cell-depleted T cells, or T cells were the source of the cDNA or gDNA that made up the material.

Clones were read by immunoSEQ multiplex PCR, and TCRdb kept only the in-frame ones, dropping some. The sample lists 90,000 to 130,000 clones, around 80% seen once, with 3.8% in the top ten. The table lists this clone with a few counts. Germline loops: CDR1 MNHEY, CDR2 SMNVEV (reference sequence). Between the trimmed V and J ends, which lost 8 bases and 8 bases, there was a span of 12 bases. The CDR3 runs to 12 residues. The receptor's source is a woman older than 75 with acute or convalescent COVID-19. The source material was peripheral blood. The V and J genes are TRBV27 and TRBJ1-4, with D perhaps TRBD1 (5 bases). CDR3 in amino acids: CASRGGLEKLFF. Here the CDR3 DNA reads TGTGCCAGCCGGGGGGGGTTAGAAAAACTGTTTTTT.